Presented here are 22 T cell receptor beta chains from one specimen sequenced in a study of Graves' ophthalmopathy and Graves' hyperthyroidism. TCR beta CDR3 amplification used RNA transcripts. First-round RT-PCR with HTBI primers preceded a second-round multiplex PCR. TCRdb re-called the multiplex PCR reads with MiXCR, one entry per CDR3 protein. This repertoire shows roughly 300,000 distinct CDR3 sequences, 17% found once; its top ten account for more than 9%. The sample taken for sequencing was peripheral blood. The receptors derive from an adult man with Graves' ophthalmopathy.

This clonotype was counted many times. The gene calls are TRBV20-1 and TRBJ1-5; 8 bases fit TRBD1. Unmatched junction bases numbered 5, after V lost 3 bases and J lost 7 bases. Germline loops: CDR1 DFQATT, CDR2 SNEGSKA (reference sequence). CDR3 length equals 13 residues. CDR3 nucleotides: TGCAGTGCTAGGGACAGGGAAACGCAGCCCCAGCATTTT. Its translation is CSARDRETQPQHF.

In its sample, this clonotype was seen many times. The CDR3 DNA reads as TGTGCCAGCAGCGTAGGGGTCGGGGAAAAAGCTTTCTTT. It is translated as CASSVGVGEKAFF. The chain carries TRBV9 and TRBJ1-1; D not resolved. CDR1 SGDLS and CDR2 YYNGEE come from the germline V gene. The length of the CDR3 is 13 residues. The ends were cut back, 0 bases at V and 9 bases at J, with 12 bases in the middle.

This clonotype appeared many times. CDR3 coding DNA: TGTGCCAGCAGCTTTCGGGTTTCCTACGAGCAGTACTTC. Its translation is CASSFRVSYEQYF. The chain carries TRBV7-2 and TRBJ2-7; D ambiguous. The ends were cut back, 3 bases at V and 1 base at J, with 7 bases in the middle. CDR1 and CDR2 (germline): SGHTA, FQGNSA. This CDR3 has 13 residues.

This clonotype appeared many times. V and J are TRBV30 and TRBJ1-1; D uncertain. In germline, CDR1 is GTSNPN, CDR2 SVGIG (reference sequence). CDR3 length: 11 amino acids. V was pared by 1 base and J by 3 bases, with 3 bases between. The CDR3 DNA reads TGTGCCTGGAGTGAATACACTGAAGCTTTCTTT. Protein sequence: CAWSEYTEAFF.

The genes are TRBV10-3 and TRBJ2-2; no clear D. CDR1 and CDR2 from the germline V gene are ENHRY and SYGVKD. The CDR3 contains 14 residues. Trimming left V 7 bases short and J 1 base short, with 10 bases between. CDR3 protein: CAIKGTENTGELFF. The CDR3 DNA sequence: TGTGCCATCAAGGGAACAGAGAACACCGGGGAGCTGTTTTTT.

This clonotype was detected many times. This chain connects TRBV12-3 or TRBV12-4 to TRBJ2-5; TRBD1 matches at 8 bases. The V segment lost 4 bases and the J segment 7 bases; nucleotides outside the gene matches: 8. The CDR3 runs 14 residues. CDR3 in DNA: TGTGCCAGCAGTTCCACGACAGGGGCAGGGACCCAGTACTTC. Translating gives CASSSTTGAGTQYF.

This clonotype was counted many times. V and J are TRBV20-1 and TRBJ1-3; D is uncertain. From germline, CDR1 is DFQATT and CDR2 SNEGSKA (reference sequence). The V gene lost 6 bases and the J gene lost 0 bases, with 12 bases spanning the gap. This CDR3 is 14 amino acids long. CDR3 residues: CSAGQASSGNTIYF. In nucleotides, the CDR3 is TGCAGTGCAGGGCAGGCCTCCTCTGGAAACACCATATATTTT.

This clonotype was recorded a few times. The V and J genes are TRBV6-1 and TRBJ1-1, with 7 bases lining up with TRBD1. V shed 3 bases and J 3 bases; nucleotides not matched to a gene: 7. CDR3 length: 15 residues. Germline values: CDR1 MNHNS, CDR2 SASEGT. CDR3 DNA sequence: TGTGCCAGCAGTGAGACAACAGGGGTTCACACTGAAGCTTTCTTT. As protein: CASSETTGVHTEAFF.

In its sample, this clonotype was seen many times. V and J are TRBV6-5 and TRBJ2-7; D gene unclear. Germline V gene lookup returns CDR1 MNHEY and CDR2 SVGAGI. The CDR3 consists of 12 residues. V lost 4 bases and J lost 3, with 7 bases in between. CDR3: CASSSLYYEQYF. In nucleotides, the CDR3 is TGTGCCAGCAGTTCCCTGTACTACGAGCAGTACTTC.

This clonotype was picked up many times. V is TRBV15 and J is TRBJ1-1; D is uncertain. V lost 2 bases, J lost 7 bases, and 5 bases lay in between. Per germline, CDR1 LNHNV and CDR2 YYDKDF (reference sequence). CDR3 length equals 11 residues. The CDR3 reads CATSRRNEAFF. The CDR3 bases are TGTGCCACCAGCAGACGAAATGAAGCTTTCTTT.

This clonotype was seen many times. The V call is TRBV2, the J call TRBJ1-5; unclear D gene. Germline V gives CDR1 SNHLY, CDR2 FYNNEI. This CDR3 has 13 residues. With 10 bases removed from V and 2 bases from J, the gap between germline ends came to 12 bases. The CDR3 DNA sequence: TGTGCCACCCGGGTGGAGGGCAATCAGCCCCAGCATTTT. This encodes CATRVEGNQPQHF.

A few counts support this clonotype. Being one base from a much bigger clone, this may be a read error. The chain is built from TRBV4-1 and TRBJ2-5, with D possibly TRBD2 on 7 matching bases. Germline CDR1 is MGHRA and CDR2 is YSYEKL. CDR3 size: 16 residues. DNA for the CDR3: TGCGCCGGCAGCCAAGAAGGGATGGGGGGGCAAAAGACCCAGTACTTC. Its protein product is CAGSQEGMGGQKTQYF.

This chain connects TRBV6-5 to TRBJ2-5; 8 nucleotides line up with TRBD1. V was pared by 4 bases and J by 5 bases, with 6 bases of the junction left unmatched. The length of the CDR3 is 14 residues. From germline, CDR1 is MNHEY and CDR2 SVGAGI. The CDR3, as DNA: TGTGCCAGCAGTTGGGCAGGGGGCGTGGAGACCCAGTACTTC. The encoded protein is CASSWAGGVETQYF.

This clonotype came up many times. The chain is built from TRBV6-5 and TRBJ1-5; D is unclear. In germline, CDR1 is MNHEY, CDR2 SVGAGI. The CDR3 loop spans 13 amino acids. The ends were cut back, 2 bases at V and 1 base at J, with 3 bases in the middle. The CDR3 is CASSYESNQPQHF. CDR3 in DNA: TGTGCCAGCAGTTACGAGAGCAATCAGCCCCAGCATTTT.

The table lists this clonotype with many counts. The chain carries TRBV6-5 and TRBJ2-5, with D possibly being TRBD1 or TRBD2 (6 bases each). V gave up 2 bases and J gave up 1 base, with 17 bases separating them. The germline gives CDR1 MNHEY, CDR2 SVGAGI. The length of the CDR3 is 17 residues. The CDR3 reads CASSYLGGRGPQETQYF. CDR3 coding DNA: TGTGCCAGCAGTTACCTGGGGGGTCGGGGGCCCCAAGAGACCCAGTACTTC.

The table lists this clonotype with many counts. The chain links TRBV7-2 to TRBJ2-7; 9 nucleotides align to TRBD1. The germline gives CDR1 SGHTA, CDR2 FQGNSA. The CDR3 covers 14 residues. The V segment lost 5 bases and the J segment 5 bases; nucleotides outside the gene matches: 7. The chain's CDR3 is CASSPRTGENEQYF. The CDR3 DNA sequence: TGTGCCAGCAGCCCGCGGACAGGGGAGAACGAGCAGTACTTC.

This clonotype was picked up many times. The rearrangement links TRBV11-2 to TRBJ2-7, with 10 bases fitting TRBD1. Germline V gene sequence: CDR1 SGHAT, CDR2 FQNNGV. With V trimmed by 1 base and J by 5 bases, 2 bases remained unmatched. This CDR3 contains 14 residues. The CDR3 loop reads CASSLGTGGHEQYF. DNA for the CDR3: TGTGCCAGCAGCTTAGGGACAGGGGGACACGAGCAGTACTTC.

This clonotype was counted many times. The chain links TRBV20-1 to TRBJ2-5; TRBD1 is a possible D gene (6 bases). CDR1 and CDR2 (germline): DFQATT, SNEGSKA (reference sequence). This CDR3 spans 13 amino acids. V lost 5 bases and J 0 bases, leaving 10 bases between the germline ends. The CDR3 DNA reads as TGCAGTGCTGTCCGGGACAACCAAGAGACCCAGTACTTC. It yields the protein CSAVRDNQETQYF.

This clonotype was found many times. The rearrangement uses TRBV30 and TRBJ1-5; tentative D call: TRBD1 (6 bases). CDR3 length equals 13 residues. The V end was cut by 2 bases, the J end by 7 bases, with 12 bases between. Germline V lookup: CDR1 GTSNPN, CDR2 SVGIG (reference sequence). The CDR3 reads CAWSPRGDQPQHF. DNA of the CDR3: TGTGCCTGGAGTCCCAGGGGTGACCAGCCCCAGCATTTT.

Ten or more counts support this clonotype. This chain joins TRBV28 and TRBJ2-7, with D maybe TRBD1 (6 bases). Trimming pared 7 bases from V and 4 bases from J, leaving 17 bases between. CDR1 and CDR2 (germline): MDHEN, SYDVKM. The length of the CDR3 is 14 residues. The CDR3, as DNA: TGTGCCAGCATCAATCTCAGGGGATCATACGAGCAGTACTTC. Translating it yields CASINLRGSYEQYF.

This clonotype was observed many times. In nucleotides, the CDR3 is TGTGCCAGCTCCGAGGTCTCCTACGAGCAGTACTTC. Its protein product is CASSEVSYEQYF. The gene calls are TRBV7-3 and TRBJ2-7; D unclear. V was trimmed by 8 bases and J by 0 bases, leaving 8 bases between them. Germline V gene data show CDR1 as SGHTA and CDR2 as FQGTGA. The CDR3 contains 12 residues. Together with reference TRBV7-3 and TRBJ2-7, the CDR3 gives the full variable domain: GAGVSQTPSNKVTEKGKYVELRCDPISGHTALYWYRQSLGQGPEFLIYFQGTGAADDSGLPNDRFFAVRPEGSVSTLKIQRTERGDSAVYLCASSEVSYEQYFGPGTRLTVT.

This clonotype occurred many times. V and J are TRBV12-3 or TRBV12-4 and TRBJ1-2; the D gene is possibly TRBD1 (6 bases). The CDR3 length is 17 residues. Trimming stripped 6 bases from V and 6 bases from J, with 26 bases between. DNA of the CDR3: TGTGCCAGCAGACGGCTTGGGGGGGCGCAATCCTTGGATGGCTACACCTTC. The encoded protein is CASRRLGGAQSLDGYTF.